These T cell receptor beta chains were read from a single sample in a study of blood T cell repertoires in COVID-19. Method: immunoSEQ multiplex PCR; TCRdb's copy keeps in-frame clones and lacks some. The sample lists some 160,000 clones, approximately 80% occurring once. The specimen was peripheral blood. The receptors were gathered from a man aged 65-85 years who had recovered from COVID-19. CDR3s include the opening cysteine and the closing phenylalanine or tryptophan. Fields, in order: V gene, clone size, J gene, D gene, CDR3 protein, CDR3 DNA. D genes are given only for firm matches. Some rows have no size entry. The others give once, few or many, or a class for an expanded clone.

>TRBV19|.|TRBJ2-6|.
CASTSSGAGANVLTF
TGTGCCAGTACCTCATCAGGGGCTGGGGCCAACGTCCTGACTTTC
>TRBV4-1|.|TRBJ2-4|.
CASSQDTSRLAKNIQYF
TGCGCCAGCAGCCAAGACACGAGCCGTCTAGCCAAAAACATTCAGTACTTC
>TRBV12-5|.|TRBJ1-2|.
CASGLVQSPYGYTF
TGTGCTAGTGGTTTGGTACAGAGTCCGTATGGCTACACCTTC
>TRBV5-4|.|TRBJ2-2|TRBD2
CASSLGTSISNTGELFF
TGTGCCAGCAGCTTGGGGACTAGCATATCGAACACCGGGGAGCTGTTTTTT
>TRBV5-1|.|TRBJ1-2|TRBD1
CASSVVGTGYNGYTF
TGCGCCAGCAGCGTGGTAGGGACAGGGTATAATGGCTACACCTTC
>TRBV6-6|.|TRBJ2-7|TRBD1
CASSWTGDEQYF
TGTGCCAGCAGTTGGACAGGGGACGAGCAGTACTTC
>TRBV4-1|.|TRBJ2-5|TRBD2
CASSQDLLASGRETQYF
TGCGCCAGCAGCCAAGATCTATTGGCTAGCGGAAGAGAGACCCAGTACTTC
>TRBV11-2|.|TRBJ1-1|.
CASSKNREGEAFF
TGTGCCAGCAGCAAGAACAGGGAAGGTGAAGCTTTCTTT
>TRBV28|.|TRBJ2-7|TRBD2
CASNLIGSSGNYEQYF
TGTGCCAGCAATTTAATCGGGTCTAGCGGAAACTACGAGCAGTACTTC
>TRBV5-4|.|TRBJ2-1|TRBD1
CASRLSGTGGNNEQFF
TGTGCCAGCAGACTGTCCGGGACAGGGGGTAACAATGAGCAGTTCTTC
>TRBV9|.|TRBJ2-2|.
CASSEGGGPGGELFF
TGTGCCAGCAGCGAGGGGGGAGGGCCTGGCGGGGAGCTGTTTTTT
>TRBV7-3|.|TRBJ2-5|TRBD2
CASSPRGLAGTETQYF
TGTGCCAGCAGCCCCAGGGGACTAGCGGGAACAGAGACCCAGTACTTC
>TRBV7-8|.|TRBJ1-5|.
CASSISGYGSNQPQHF
TGTGCCAGCAGCATCTCAGGGTACGGTAGCAATCAGCCCCAGCATTTT
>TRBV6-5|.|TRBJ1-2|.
CASNYDRNGNYGYTF
TGTGCCAGCAATTATGATAGAAACGGGAACTATGGCTACACCTTC
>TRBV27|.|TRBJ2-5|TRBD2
CASSFSGLAGETQYF
TGTGCCAGCAGTTTCTCCGGACTAGCAGGCGAGACCCAGTACTTC
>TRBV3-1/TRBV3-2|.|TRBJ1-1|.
CASSQDGGRAFF
TGTGCCAGCAGCCAAGATGGTGGTCGGGCTTTCTTT
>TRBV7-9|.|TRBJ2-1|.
CASSPIQGSYNEQFF
TGTGCCAGCAGCCCGATACAGGGTTCCTACAATGAGCAGTTCTTC
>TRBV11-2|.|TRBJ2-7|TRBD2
CASSSPLSGGSYEQYF
TGTGCCAGCAGCTCCCCCCTATCGGGAGGTTCCTACGAGCAGTACTTC
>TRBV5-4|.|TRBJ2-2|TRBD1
CASSLEGANTGELFF
TGTGCCAGCAGCTTGGAGGGGGCCAACACCGGGGAGCTGTTTTTT
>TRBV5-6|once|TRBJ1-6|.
CASSRPAAGRYNSPLHF
TGTGCCAGCTCCCGCCCCGCCGCAGGGCGTTATAATTCACCCCTCCACTTT
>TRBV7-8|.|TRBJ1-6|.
CASSLGGSNSPLHF
TGTGCCAGCAGCTTGGGGGGTTCTAATTCACCCCTCCACTTT
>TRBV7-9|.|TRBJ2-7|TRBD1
CASSAGQGVPLEQYF
TGTGCCAGCAGCGCGGGACAGGGGGTTCCCCTGGAGCAGTACTTC
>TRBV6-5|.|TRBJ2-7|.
CASRSDRSGPQYF
TGTGCCAGCAGATCCGACAGGTCGGGCCCGCAGTACTTC
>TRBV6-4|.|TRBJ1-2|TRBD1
CASRDTGDGYTF
TGTGCCAGCAGAGATACAGGGGATGGCTACACCTTC
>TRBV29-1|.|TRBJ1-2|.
CSVVAGAQDYGYTF
TGCAGCGTTGTAGCGGGGGCTCAGGACTATGGCTACACCTTC
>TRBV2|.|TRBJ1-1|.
CASSERRPGNTEAFF
TGTGCCAGCAGTGAACGTCGCCCGGGAAACACTGAAGCTTTCTTT
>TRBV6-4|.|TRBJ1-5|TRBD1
CASSERDRDNQPQHF
TGTGCCAGCAGTGAACGGGACAGGGACAATCAGCCCCAGCATTTT
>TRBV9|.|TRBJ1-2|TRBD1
CASSVTGGSGGYTF
TGTGCCAGCAGCGTGACAGGGGGCTCGGGGGGCTACACCTTC
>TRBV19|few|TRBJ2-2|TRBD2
CASNRLSGSGTGELFF
TGTGCCAGCAACCGACTTAGCGGGAGTGGCACCGGGGAGCTGTTTTTT
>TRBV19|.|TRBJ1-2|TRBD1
CASSIESGQGSSGYTF
TGTGCCAGTAGTATAGAGTCCGGACAGGGATCTTCTGGCTACACCTTC
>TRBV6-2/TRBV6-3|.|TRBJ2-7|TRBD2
CASSTATGTSGRNHEQYF
TGTGCCAGCAGCACAGCTACAGGGACTAGCGGGAGGAACCACGAGCAGTACTTC
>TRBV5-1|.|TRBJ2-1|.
CASSPGTSRSPHNEQFF
TGCGCCAGCAGCCCTGGGACTTCACGAAGCCCCCACAATGAGCAGTTCTTC
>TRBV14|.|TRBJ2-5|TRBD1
CASSPLGQGASTSQYF
TGTGCCAGCAGCCCGTTGGGACAGGGGGCCTCCACATCCCAGTACTTC
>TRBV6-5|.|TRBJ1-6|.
CASSYSRQLNSPLHF
TGTGCCAGCAGTTACTCGAGGCAGTTAAATTCACCCCTCCACTTT
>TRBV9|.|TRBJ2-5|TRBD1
CASSVAVTGNQETQYF
TGTGCCAGCAGCGTAGCCGTGACAGGGAACCAAGAGACCCAGTACTTC
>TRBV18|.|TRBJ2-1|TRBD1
CASSSGGNEQFF
TGTGCCAGCTCGTCAGGGGGCAATGAGCAGTTCTTC
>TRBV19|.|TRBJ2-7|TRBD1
CASSIDHSGTGEEQYF
TGTGCCAGTAGTATAGATCACTCCGGGACAGGGGAAGAGCAGTACTTC
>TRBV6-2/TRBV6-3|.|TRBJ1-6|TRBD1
CASSSDRDSYSNSPLHF
TGTGCCAGCAGTTCCGACCGGGACAGCTATTCCAATTCACCCCTCCACTTT
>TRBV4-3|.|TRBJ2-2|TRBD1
CASSQTAGPGGIGELFF
TGCGCCAGCAGCCAAACCGCTGGGCCAGGGGGCATCGGGGAGCTGTTTTTT
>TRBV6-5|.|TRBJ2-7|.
CASRLTPTGGNEQYF
TGTGCCAGCAGACTGACTCCCACTGGAGGGAACGAGCAGTACTTC
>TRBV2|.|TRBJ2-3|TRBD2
CASSETGTSGRETQYF
TGTGCCAGCAGCGAAACCGGGACTAGCGGGCGAGAAACGCAGTATTTT
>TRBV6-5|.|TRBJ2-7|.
CASSRGGEQYF
TGTGCCAGCAGCCGCGGTGGGGAGCAGTACTTC
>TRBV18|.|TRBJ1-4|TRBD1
CASSRQGPPNEKLFF
TGTGCCAGCTCACGACAGGGCCCACCGAATGAAAAACTGTTTTTT
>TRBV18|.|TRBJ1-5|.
CASSRELSNQPQHF
TGTGCCAGCTCACGAGAACTTAGCAATCAGCCCCAGCATTTT
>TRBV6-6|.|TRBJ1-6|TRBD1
CASSYYVGGGSPLHF
TGTGCCAGCAGTTACTATGTAGGGGGCGGTTCACCCCTCCACTTT
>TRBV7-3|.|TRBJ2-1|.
CASSLTSGTGGEQFF
TGTGCCAGCAGCTTAACGAGCGGGACAGGTGGGGAGCAGTTCTTC
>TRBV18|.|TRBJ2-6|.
CASSPDSNSGANVLTF
TGTGCCAGCTCACCCGACAGTAACTCTGGGGCCAACGTCCTGACTTTC
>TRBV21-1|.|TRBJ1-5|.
CASSKAVLRSNQPQHF
TGTGCCAGCAGCAAAGCGGTACTGAGAAGCAATCAGCCCCAGCATTTT
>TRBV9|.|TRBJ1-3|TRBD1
CASSVGSSDRLTGNTIYF
TGTGCCAGCAGCGTAGGCTCATCGGACAGGTTGACTGGAAACACCATATATTTT
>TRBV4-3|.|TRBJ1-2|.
CASSQETGYGYTF
TGCGCCAGCAGCCAAGAAACCGGGTATGGCTACACCTTC
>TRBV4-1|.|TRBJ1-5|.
CASSQGPGGGGQPQHF
TGCGCCAGCAGCCAGGGCCCCGGGGGGGGAGGTCAGCCCCAGCATTTT
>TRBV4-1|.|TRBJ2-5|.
CASSQVMETQYF
TGCGCCAGCAGCCAAGTTATGGAGACCCAGTACTTC
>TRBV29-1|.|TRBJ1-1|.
CSVEKQGTEAFF
TGCAGCGTCGAGAAGCAGGGCACTGAAGCTTTCTTT
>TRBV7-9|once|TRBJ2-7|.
CASSLDGSRDEQYF
TGTGCCAGCAGCTTAGACGGGAGTCGCGACGAGCAGTACTTC
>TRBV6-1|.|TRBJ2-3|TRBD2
CASSEASPGLRTDTQYF
TGTGCCAGCAGTGAAGCGTCCCCGGGACTACGCACAGATACGCAGTATTTT
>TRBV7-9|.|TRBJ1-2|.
CASSRGVNYGYTF
TGTGCCAGCAGCCGTGGAGTGAACTATGGCTACACCTTC
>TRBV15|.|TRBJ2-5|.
CATSRGPGRRETQYF
TGTGCCACCAGCAGAGGGCCAGGGAGGAGGGAGACCCAGTACTTC
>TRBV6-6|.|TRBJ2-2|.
CASSYSRETGELFF
TGTGCCAGCAGTTACTCGAGGGAAACCGGGGAGCTGTTTTTT
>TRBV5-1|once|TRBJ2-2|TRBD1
CASSHRDSANTGELFF
TGCGCCAGCAGCCACCGGGACAGCGCGAACACCGGGGAGCTGTTTTTT
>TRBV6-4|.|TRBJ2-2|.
CASSLLENTGELFF
TGTGCCAGCAGTTTACTAGAGAACACCGGGGAGCTGTTTTTT